One TCR beta chain is described in this entry. What it recognizes is unknown. The data were taken from a study of T cell repertoires in cytomegalovirus infection. Study-level information: HLA-B-restricted CMV epitopes that are well studied, plus recently identified HLA-C-restricted ones, were used by the study. In public TCR beta signatures, there were indications of both CMV infection and matching HLA type. Overall study findings and caveats: Accumulated public TCR beta family frequency recognized individuals carrying CMV together with the relevant HLA. There were HLA-C-restricted CMV-specific TCR beta clonotypes dominating the ex vivo response.

Looked up from germline, CDR1 is SEHNR and CDR2 is FQNEAQ (reference sequence). V was pared by 5 bases and J by 2 bases, with 10 bases between. The CDR3 has 13 residues. TCRdb analysed the reads with MiXCR anew, one entry per CDR3 protein. The profile shows 80,000 or so distinct CDR3 sequences, approximately 39% of them singletons. The chain couples TRBV7-9 to TRBJ2-7; D is possibly TRBD1 (6 bases). The sequencing here drew on CD8+ T cells from cultured PBMCs, taken from culture after CMV antigen stimulation. The clonotype comes from a human donor in good health (CMV status not recorded). Some clones in this sample may be carry-over from other donors' samples. In DNA form, the CDR3 reads TGTGCCAGCAGCCTGGACAGCACCTACGAGCAGTACTTC. Protein sequence: CASSLDSTYEQYF.